These 24 T cell receptor beta chains were sequenced from one sample in a study of glioma-infiltrating T cells. TCR alpha and beta CDR3 regions were amplified from RNA using iRepertoire nested multiplex PCR. TCRdb passed the multiplex PCR reads through MiXCR, listing each CDR3 protein once. The table has 150,000 to 200,000 distinct CDR3 sequences, approximately 30% seen once. The specimen was glioma tissue, nonneoplastic brain tissue, or PBMCs (not recorded which). The receptors shown here come from a human donor with low-grade glioma or glioblastoma, undergoing nonglioma brain surgery, or in good health (not recorded which).

This clonotype was observed at least ten times. The genes are TRBV15 and TRBJ1-1, with D possibly being TRBD1 (5 bases). CDR1 is LNHNV and CDR2 is YYDKDF in the germline V gene (reference sequence). Trimming removed 1 base at V and 0 bases at J, with 9 bases between. The CDR3 runs to 15 residues. For the CDR3, the DNA is TGTGCCACCAGCAGAGCAACAGGAATGAACACTGAAGCTTTCTTT. It is translated as CATSRATGMNTEAFF.

Notes on this clonotype: Given the absence of the conserved phenylalanine or tryptophan at the CDR3 end, a read error is likely. It is unclear where the CDR3 begins or ends on the DNA, so no DNA is shown, and the CDR3 is as TCRdb lists it. The chain carries TRBV20-1 and TRBJ2-7. Both ends counted, the CDR3 spans 12 residues. Germline-derived CDR1 and CDR2 are DFQATT and SNEGSKA (reference sequence). CDR3 loop: CSATPAHDEQYL.

This clonotype was detected only a few times. V and J are TRBV19 and TRBJ2-1; 7 bases match TRBD2. CDR3 size: 15 residues. Germline loops: CDR1 LNHDA, CDR2 SQIVND (reference sequence). V was pared by 7 bases and J by 3 bases, with 9 bases of the junction left unmatched. The CDR3 DNA reads TGTGCCAGTATCTTACCACGGGGGGACTACAATGAGCAGTTCTTC. Protein sequence: CASILPRGDYNEQFF.

Remarks on this clonotype: The junction does not match germline at one end; this may be a read error. V is TRBV29-1 and J is TRBJ2-3, with D perhaps TRBD1 or TRBD2 (6 bases each). The CDR3 length is 14 residues. The germline CDR1 and CDR2 sequences are SQVTM and ANQGSEA. In DNA, the CDR3 is TGTAGCGTTGAAGGTAGGGGGGAAGCAGATACGCAGTATTTT. This sequence encodes CSVEGRGEADTQYF.

J is TRBJ2-3 and V is TRBV6-1, with 12 bases that match TRBD2. V lost 5 bases, J lost 2 bases, and 5 bases stayed unmatched. The CDR3 covers 16 residues. Germline values: CDR1 MNHNS, CDR2 SASEGT. The CDR3 DNA follows: TGTGCCAGCAGTTCGACTAGCGGGAGTTACACAGATACGCAGTATTTT. The encoded protein is CASSSTSGSYTDTQYF.

This clonotype has at least ten counts. This rearrangement joins TRBV12-3 or TRBV12-4 to TRBJ1-1; D call uncertain. Trimming stripped 5 bases from V and 1 base from J, with 14 bases between. The CDR3 spans 15 residues. CDR3 amino acids: CASSGVGLANTEAFF. The DNA for the CDR3 is TGTGCCAGCAGTGGGGTCGGGTTGGCGAACACTGAAGCTTTCTTT.

This clonotype was found many times. The chain combines TRBV4-2 with TRBJ1-1; a possible D gene is TRBD1 (6 bases). V lost 3 bases to trimming and J lost 2 bases, with 16 bases between them. The CDR3 has 16 amino acids. Germline CDR1 reads LGHNA; CDR2 reads YNFKEQ. In nucleotides, the CDR3 is TGTGCCAGCAGCCAGAACCCGGGACAAGAAAACACTGAAGCTTTCTTT. Amino acids: CASSQNPGQENTEAFF.

This clonotype was picked up many times. The rearrangement uses TRBV7-3 and TRBJ2-1; 7 bases line up with TRBD2. Germline V gene lookup returns CDR1 SGHTA and CDR2 FQGTGA. V lost 1 base and J lost 9; bases outside the gene matches: 12. The CDR3 extends over 16 amino acids. CDR3 protein: CASSLIGAGVGIEQFF. The CDR3, as DNA: TGTGCCAGCAGCTTAATCGGGGCGGGAGTGGGGATTGAGCAGTTCTTC. Based on the CDR3 plus reference TRBV7-3 and TRBJ2-1, the full variable domain is GAGVSQTPSNKVTEKGKYVELRCDPISGHTALYWYRQSLGQGPEFLIYFQGTGAADDSGLPNDRFFAVRPEGSVSTLKIQRTERGDSAVYLCASSLIGAGVGIEQFFGPGTRLTVL.

This clonotype was seen a handful of times. V gene TRBV7-8 combines with J gene TRBJ2-2; TRBD2 agrees at 14 bases. V shed 5 bases, J shed 8 bases, and the junction held 7 bases outside the gene matches. CDR1 is SGHVS, CDR2 FQNEAQ, per germline. CDR3 length: 16 residues. CDR3 coding DNA: TGTGCCAGCAGCACGGGGACTAGCGGGAGTCCGGGGGAGCTGTTTTTT. Residues: CASSTGTSGSPGELFF.

Details on this clonotype: A clone one base away is much larger, so this may be a read error. The chain combines TRBV18 with TRBJ2-5; D not resolved. The V end was cut by 0 bases, the J end by 2 bases, with 7 bases between. The CDR3 is 14 residues long. The V gene's germline CDR1 is KGHSH and CDR2 LQKENI. CDR3 nucleotides: TGTGCCAGCTCACCACCGATGGATCAAGAGACCCAGTACTTC. This codes for CASSPPMDQETQYF.

This chain connects TRBV14 to TRBJ2-5; 9 bases map to TRBD2. The CDR3 runs 15 residues. V was pared by 1 base and J by 12 bases, with 12 bases of the junction left unmatched. Germline CDR1 is SGHDN and CDR2 is FVKESK. Here the CDR3 reads CASSQAGLAGSVEYF. The CDR3 nucleotides read TGTGCCAGCAGCCAAGCAGGGCTAGCGGGATCAGTAGAGTACTTC.

This clonotype was recorded many times. The V call is TRBV6-1, the J call TRBJ1-2; a possible D gene is TRBD1 (6 bases). Germline-derived CDR1 and CDR2 are MNHNS and SASEGT. The CDR3 contains 13 residues. V was pared by 7 bases and J by 2 bases, with 11 bases between. The CDR3 nucleotides read TGTGCCAGCAAACACGACAGGAACTATGGCTACACCTTC. It translates to CASKHDRNYGYTF.

This clonotype was observed a handful of times. This chain's CDR3 is CASSLGFDFMETQYF. The DNA of the CDR3 is TGTGCCAGCAGCTTGGGGTTTGACTTCATGGAGACCCAGTACTTC. The V call is TRBV11-2, the J call TRBJ2-5; D is undetermined. CDR1 SGHAT and CDR2 FQNNGV come from the germline V gene. V gave up 3 bases and J gave up 5 bases, with 16 bases separating them. The CDR3 is made up of 15 amino acids.

This clonotype appeared a single time. The CDR3 reads CSNRDRVGNQPQHF. CDR3 nucleotide sequence: TGCAGTAATAGAGATCGTGTAGGGAACCAGCCCCAGCATTTT. V usage is TRBV20-1 and J usage is TRBJ1-5; no clear D. CDR1 DFQATT and CDR2 SNEGSKA come from the germline V gene (reference sequence). The CDR3 spans 14 residues. V was trimmed by 8 bases and J by 7 bases, leaving 21 bases between them.

This clonotype was observed at least ten times. This rearrangement joins TRBV29-1 to TRBJ1-4; 7 bases align to TRBD1. The J segment lost 0 bases and the V segment lost 4 bases, leaving 14 bases of the junction unmatched. The length of the CDR3 is 18 residues. CDR1 is SQVTM, CDR2 ANQGSEA, per germline. CDR3 DNA sequence: TGCAGCGTTGTCGGCACACAGGGGAGAGATGCAACTAATGAAAAACTGTTTTTT. Residues: CSVVGTQGRDATNEKLFF.

This chain uses TRBV7-8 with TRBJ2-6; 11 bases match TRBD2. Trimming cost V 5 bases and J 3 bases; bases outside gene matches: 12. The CDR3 has 19 amino acids. Germline CDR1 is SGHVS and CDR2 is FQNEAQ. CDR3 coding DNA: TGTGCCAGCAGCCCCCCACTGCCACTAGCGGGAGTTGGGGCCAACGTCCTGACTTTC. Its protein product is CASSPPLPLAGVGANVLTF. Based on the CDR3 plus reference TRBV7-8 and TRBJ2-6, the full variable domain is GAGVSQSPRYKVAKRGQDVALRCDPISGHVSLFWYQQALGQGPEFLTYFQNEAQLDKSGLPSDRFFAERPEGSVSTLKIQRTQQEDSAVYLCASSPPLPLAGVGANVLTFGAGSRLTVL.

This clonotype showed up many times. The chain joins TRBV18 to TRBJ1-4, with D unclear. Trimming took off 3 bases at V and 0 bases at J, with 8 bases between the two ends. Germline CDR1 KGHSH, CDR2 LQKENI. CDR3 size: 15 residues. CDR3 sequence (DNA): TGTGCCAGCTCACCCCTCAGCGCAACTAATGAAAAACTGTTTTTT. It specifies CASSPLSATNEKLFF.

This clonotype was observed at least ten times. The chain links TRBV4-3 to TRBJ2-5, with D possibly TRBD1 on 6 matching bases. This CDR3 region has 14 residues. Germline V lookup: CDR1 LGHNA, CDR2 YSLEER. V was clipped by 3 bases and J by 3 bases, with 11 bases between them. CDR3 DNA sequence: TGCGCCAGCAGCCAGGACCAGGGGAAAGAGACCCAGTACTTC. Protein sequence: CASSQDQGKETQYF.

V gene TRBV11-1 combines with J gene TRBJ2-1; no firm D call. The ends were cut back, 5 bases at V and 0 bases at J, with 17 bases in the middle. The CDR3 spans 17 residues. Per germline, CDR1 SGHAT and CDR2 FQDESV (reference sequence). The chain's CDR3 is CASSHPILHGSYNEQFF. The DNA for the CDR3 is TGTGCCAGCAGCCACCCTATCCTGCACGGCTCCTACAATGAGCAGTTCTTC.

The sample holds many counts of this clonotype. The chain joins TRBV20-1 to TRBJ2-3; D perhaps matches TRBD2 (6 bases). V was pared by 6 bases and J by 4 bases, with 14 bases between. The CDR3 covers 13 residues. From germline, CDR1 is DFQATT and CDR2 SNEGSKA (reference sequence). The DNA of the CDR3 is TGCAGTGCACACGGAGGGAGTCCAGATACGCAGTATTTT. Protein product: CSAHGGSPDTQYF.

The gene calls are TRBV6-5 and TRBJ2-7; the match to TRBD2 covers 8 bases. The CDR3 covers 15 residues. Trimming cost V 11 bases and J 2 bases; bases outside gene matches: 14. Germline CDR1 is MNHEY and CDR2 is SVGAGI. The CDR3 nucleotides read TGTGCCCCCAGTGACTCAAGCGGGAGCACCTACGAGCAGTACTTC. It specifies CAPSDSSGSTYEQYF.

V and J are TRBV12-3 or TRBV12-4 and TRBJ2-5; no clear D. Trimming cost V 7 bases and J 3 bases, with 15 bases left between them. The CDR3 totals 14 residues. The CDR3 spells CASNHGTPKETQYF. CDR3 bases: TGTGCCAGCAACCACGGAACTCCCAAAGAGACCCAGTACTTC.

This clonotype has ten or more counts. This chain uses TRBV15 with TRBJ2-1; D gene ambiguous. The V gene lost 6 bases and the J gene lost 4 bases, with 10 bases spanning the gap. CDR3 length: 13 amino acids. Germline V gene lookup returns CDR1 LNHNV and CDR2 YYDKDF (reference sequence). The CDR3 DNA follows: TGTGCCACCAGGAAGGACGGATACAATGAGCAGTTCTTC. It codes for CATRKDGYNEQFF.

The genes are TRBV19 and TRBJ2-1; 9 bases match TRBD2. CDR3 length equals 14 residues. Germline values: CDR1 LNHDA, CDR2 SQIVND (reference sequence). The ends lost 7 bases at V and 4 bases at J; junction bases unmatched: 5. CDR3 DNA sequence: TGTGCCAGTATCTTTAGCGGGGGTTACAATGAGCAGTTCTTC. This sequence encodes CASIFSGGYNEQFF.